This TCR beta chain was recovered during a study of OX40 agonist ivuxolimab in advanced cancers. On the study more broadly: Patients undergoing dose escalation presented with hepatocellular carcinoma, melanoma, renal cell or head and neck cancer. One patient with hepatocellular carcinoma and two with cutaneous melanoma, three in all, had partial responses.

Profiled with immunoSEQ multiplex PCR; TCRdb holds only in-frame clones, not every one. Found here are over 150,000 clones, 85% to 95% of them singletons; the top ten hold about 0.3%. Germline V gene data show CDR1 as MDHEN and CDR2 as SYDVKM. CDR3 length equals 13 residues. The V gene end was trimmed by 6 bases and the J gene end by 7 bases; junction bases not matched to a gene: 5. The TCR was taken from an adult with an advanced solid tumor such as melanoma, head and neck, liver or kidney cancer. The sample consisted of CD4+ or CD8+ T cells sorted from blood, taken in a trial of the OX40 agonist ivuxolimab. The V and J genes are TRBV28 and TRBJ1-5; 8 bases match TRBD1. In nucleotides, the CDR3 is TGTGCCAGCAGCTCGGACAGGGTCCAGCCCCAGCATTTT. Amino acids: CASSSDRVQPQHF.